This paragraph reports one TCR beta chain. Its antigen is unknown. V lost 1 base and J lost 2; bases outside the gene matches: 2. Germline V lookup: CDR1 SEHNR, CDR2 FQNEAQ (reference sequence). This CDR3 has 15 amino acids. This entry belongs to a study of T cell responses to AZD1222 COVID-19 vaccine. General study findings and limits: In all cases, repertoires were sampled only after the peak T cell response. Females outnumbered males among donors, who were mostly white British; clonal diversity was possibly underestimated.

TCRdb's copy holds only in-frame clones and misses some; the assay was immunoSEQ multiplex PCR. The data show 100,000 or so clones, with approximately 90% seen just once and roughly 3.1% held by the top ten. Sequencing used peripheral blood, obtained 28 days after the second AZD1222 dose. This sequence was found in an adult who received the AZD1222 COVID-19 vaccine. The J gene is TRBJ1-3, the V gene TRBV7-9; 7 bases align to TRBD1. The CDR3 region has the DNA TGTGCCAGCAGCTTAGAGGGGGCCACTGGAAACACCATATATTTT. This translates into CASSLEGATGNTIYF. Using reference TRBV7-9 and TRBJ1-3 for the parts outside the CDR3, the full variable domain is DTGVSQNPRHKITKRGQNVTFRCDPISEHNRLYWYRQTLGQGPEFLTYFQNEAQLEKSRLLSDRFSAERPKGSFSTLEIQRTEQGDSAMYLCASSLEGATGNTIYFGEGSWLTVV.